The next 30 T cell receptor beta chains were all read from a single sample in a study of shared clonotypes between healthy human individuals. Sequencing used immunoSEQ multiplex PCR; TCRdb keeps in-frame clones, though not all of them. This repertoire shows about 530,000 clones, around 96% found once; its top ten account for about 0.064%. Sequencing was carried out using naive CD4+ T cells sorted from blood. The subset is: CD45RA+ positively selected. Every receptor here comes from a woman aged 25 to 45 in good health.

The chain joins TRBV4-1 to TRBJ2-6; D could derive from TRBD1 or TRBD2 (5 bases each). Deletions cut 3 bases from V and 4 bases from J, with 25 bases between. This CDR3 is built from 20 residues. Germline CDR1 and CDR2: MGHRA and YSYEKL. The CDR3 bases are TGCGCCAGCAGCCAGGATGGGCTGCCGGGACGGAGTACCGGGGCCAACGTCCTGACTTTC. Its translation is CASSQDGLPGRSTGANVLTF.

This clone was seen a few times. This chain connects TRBV2 to TRBJ1-2; a possible D gene is TRBD1 (6 bases). V was clipped by 7 bases and J by 4 bases, with 13 bases between them. The germline CDR1 and CDR2 sequences are SNHLY and FYNNEI. The CDR3 contains 13 residues. The CDR3 DNA is TGTGCCAGCACTTCGGACAGCAGCTATGGCTACACCTTC. Translating it yields CASTSDSSYGYTF.

The rearrangement links TRBV18 to TRBJ2-3; the D is unclear. Trimming removed 5 bases from V and 0 bases from J, with 3 bases in between. The CDR3 loop spans 12 amino acids. Germline CDR1 reads KGHSH; CDR2 reads LQKENI. In nucleotides, the CDR3 is TGTGCCAGCTCAATTAGCACAGATACGCAGTATTTT. Protein: CASSISTDTQYF. The variable domain in full, with the rest retrieved from reference TRBV18 and TRBJ2-3, is NAGVMQNPRHLVRRRGQEARLRCSPMKGHSHVYWYRQLPEEGLKFMVYLQKENIIDESGMPKERFSAEFPKEGPSILRIQQVVRGDSAAYFCASSISTDTQYFGPGTRLTVL.

The V call is TRBV30, the J call TRBJ1-4; D unclear. Trimming cost V 0 bases and J 3 bases, with 11 bases left between them. Germline values: CDR1 GTSNPN, CDR2 SVGIG (reference sequence). CDR3 size: 15 residues. The CDR3 DNA sequence: TGTGCCTGGAGTGTCCACAGTCAACCTAATGAAAAACTGTTTTTT. Translation gives CAWSVHSQPNEKLFF.

This chain joins TRBV10-2 and TRBJ2-7; 11 bases fit TRBD2. Trimming took 8 bases from V and 3 from J; bases not matched to a gene: 3. The CDR3 length is 13 residues. Germline V lookup: CDR1 WSHSY, CDR2 SAAADI. CDR3 DNA: TGCGCCAGCCGACTAGCGGGATACTACGAGCAGTACTTC. It translates to CASRLAGYYEQYF.

V is TRBV5-1 and J is TRBJ1-2, with unresolved D. V lost 4 bases, J lost 8 bases, and 12 bases lay in between. This CDR3 is 12 amino acids long. Germline assignment: CDR1 SGHRS and CDR2 YFSETQ. DNA of the CDR3: TGCGCCAGCAGCGCCGAGGCGCGAGGCTACACCTTC. Its translation is CASSAEARGYTF.

The CDR3 DNA sequence: TGTGCCAGCGCGACAGATACGCAGTATTTT. It specifies CASATDTQYF. V gene TRBV2 combines with J gene TRBJ2-3; D is ambiguous. Trimming removed 8 bases from V and 3 bases from J, with 3 bases in between. Germline values: CDR1 SNHLY, CDR2 FYNNEI. The CDR3 covers 10 residues.

This clone has only one observation. The gene calls are TRBV7-9 and TRBJ2-5; 7 bases are shared with TRBD1. Germline loops: CDR1 SEHNR, CDR2 FQNEAQ (reference sequence). The V segment lost 2 bases and the J segment 2 bases; nucleotides outside the gene matches: 8. The CDR3 is made up of 16 amino acids. The CDR3 here is CASSLPLGTEQETQYF. In DNA, the CDR3 is TGTGCCAGCAGCTTACCTCTTGGGACAGAACAAGAGACCCAGTACTTC.

This chain uses TRBV6-1 with TRBJ2-3; the match to TRBD2 covers 9 bases. The germline V gene encodes CDR1 MNHNS and CDR2 SASEGT. CDR3 length: 16 amino acids. V lost 4 bases and J lost 3; bases outside the gene matches: 8. For the CDR3, the DNA is TGTGCCAGCAGTGGGGTTAGCGGGAGTTTTACAGATACGCAGTATTTT. Protein: CASSGVSGSFTDTQYF.

The rearrangement joins TRBV2 to TRBJ2-1; 13 bases align to TRBD2. The CDR3 sequence is 15 residues long. Germline values: CDR1 SNHLY, CDR2 FYNNEI. The ends lost 5 bases at V and 9 bases at J; junction bases unmatched: 7. CDR3: CASSQLAGGPAEQFF. The CDR3 nucleotides are TGTGCCAGCAGTCAACTAGCGGGAGGGCCCGCTGAGCAGTTCTTC. Full variable domain (rest looked up from reference TRBV2 and TRBJ2-1): EPEVTQTPSHQVTQMGQEVILRCVPISNHLYFYWYRQILGQKVEFLVSFYNNEISEKSEIFDDQFSVERPDGSNFTLKIRSTKLEDSAMYFCASSQLAGGPAEQFFGPGTRLTVL.

This clone appeared a single time. The chain employs TRBV15 and TRBJ1-2; D is ambiguous. With 2 bases removed from V and 0 bases from J, the gap between germline ends came to 4 bases. The CDR3 totals 13 residues. The germline CDR1 and CDR2 sequences are LNHNV and YYDKDF (reference sequence). For the CDR3, the DNA is TGTGCCACCAGCAGACCCTCTAACTATGGCTACACCTTC. This sequence encodes CATSRPSNYGYTF.

V and J are TRBV6-5 and TRBJ1-2; 9 bases agree with TRBD1. The V gene's germline CDR1 is MNHEY and CDR2 SVGAGI. This CDR3 has 15 residues. V lost 2 bases, J lost 5 bases, and 6 bases stayed unmatched. CDR3 residues: CASSYNPGQGYGYTF. The CDR3 nucleotides read TGTGCCAGCAGTTACAACCCGGGACAGGGTTATGGCTACACCTTC.

The gene calls are TRBV28 and TRBJ2-5; the D gene is possibly TRBD1 (6 bases). With 4 bases removed from V and 4 bases from J, the gap between germline ends came to 7 bases. The CDR3 runs to 12 residues. Germline CDR1 reads MDHEN; CDR2 reads SYDVKM. The CDR3 reads CASSYRAETQYF. The CDR3 region has the DNA TGTGCCAGCAGTTACAGGGCAGAGACCCAGTACTTC.

This clone has just one count. This chain uses TRBV15 with TRBJ2-7, with TRBD1 as a possible D gene (6 bases). V shed 5 bases and J shed 2 bases, with 13 bases lying between them. The germline gives CDR1 LNHNV, CDR2 YYDKDF (reference sequence). The CDR3 has 14 amino acids. The CDR3 reads CATSVGTTTYEQYF. DNA for the CDR3: TGTGCCACCAGCGTAGGGACAACCACCTACGAGCAGTACTTC.

V gene TRBV5-1 combines with J gene TRBJ2-1; 10 bases fit TRBD2. Unmatched junction bases numbered 6, after V lost 4 bases and J lost 5 bases. Germline V gene lookup returns CDR1 SGHRS and CDR2 YFSETQ. The CDR3 spans 15 residues. The CDR3 sequence is CASSLSGRADNEQFF. CDR3 nucleotides: TGCGCCAGCAGCCTAAGCGGGAGGGCCGACAATGAGCAGTTCTTC.

This clone appeared a few times. The J gene is TRBJ2-7, the V gene TRBV5-4, with 8 bases matching TRBD1. CDR3 length: 13 residues. Germline values: CDR1 SGHNT, CDR2 YYREEE (reference sequence). With V trimmed by 4 bases and J by 3 bases, 3 bases remained unmatched. The chain's CDR3 is CASSTDRDYEQYF. CDR3 DNA: TGTGCCAGCAGCACGGACAGGGACTACGAGCAGTACTTC. Full variable domain (remainder filled in from reference TRBV5-4 and TRBJ2-7): ETGVTQSPTHLIKTRGQQVTLRCSSQSGHNTVSWYQQALGQGPQFIFQYYREEENGRGNFPPRFSGLQFPNYSSELNVNALELDDSALYLCASSTDRDYEQYFGPGTRLTVT.

The chain uses TRBV30 and TRBJ2-1; 9 bases map to TRBD1. Germline lookup yields CDR1 GTSNPN and CDR2 SVGIG (reference sequence). The CDR3 has 16 amino acids. Germline trimming cut 2 bases from V and 9 bases from J; bases unmatched to any gene: 14. The CDR3 protein is CAWSSRDREGHSEQFF. CDR3 DNA sequence: TGTGCCTGGAGTTCCCGGGACAGGGAGGGTCATAGTGAGCAGTTCTTC.

V is TRBV28 and J is TRBJ1-1; D unclear. Germline V gene sequence: CDR1 MDHEN, CDR2 SYDVKM. V dropped 7 bases and J dropped 1 base, with 10 bases sitting between them. This CDR3 is 13 amino acids long. The CDR3 is CASKILQNTEAFF. The CDR3 nucleotides read TGTGCCAGCAAAATACTCCAGAACACTGAAGCTTTCTTT.

The chain is built from TRBV20-1 and TRBJ1-1, with D hard to call. Germline CDR1 DFQATT, CDR2 SNEGSKA (reference sequence). CDR3 length equals 11 residues. V lost 7 bases and J 1 base, leaving 7 bases between the germline ends. The DNA of the CDR3 is TGCAGTGGAGACTCGAACACTGAAGCTTTCTTT. This encodes CSGDSNTEAFF.

J is TRBJ1-2 and V is TRBV6-5; D uncertain. With 4 bases removed from V and 4 bases from J, the gap between germline ends came to 7 bases. CDR3 length: 12 amino acids. Germline V gene lookup returns CDR1 MNHEY and CDR2 SVGAGI. In DNA, the CDR3 is TGTGCCAGCAGTTCCCCCGTCTATGGCTACACCTTC. Translated: CASSSPVYGYTF.

The CDR3 bases are TGTGCCAGCAGCTTCGATCTAGGGGCCTTAACGACCCAGTACTTC. Translating it yields CASSFDLGALTTQYF. The rearrangement links TRBV7-9 to TRBJ2-5; possible D gene TRBD1, 5 bases. In germline, CDR1 is SEHNR, CDR2 FQNEAQ (reference sequence). The germline V and J ends were trimmed by 3 bases and 7 bases, with 18 bases remaining between them. The CDR3 length is 15 residues.

The CDR3 reads CATSRSLADNYEQYF. The CDR3 bases are TGTGCCACCAGCAGATCACTAGCGGATAACTACGAGCAGTACTTC. This chain uses TRBV15 with TRBJ2-5; 8 nucleotides agree with TRBD2. The end of the DNA fits TRBJ2-7 better, so the J call may be wrong. The germline V gene encodes CDR1 LNHNV and CDR2 YYDKDF (reference sequence). The CDR3 is 15 residues long.

This chain links TRBV11-2 with TRBJ2-5, with D unresolved. Trimming cost V 4 bases and J 7 bases, with 13 bases left between them. This CDR3 spans 13 amino acids. The germline V gene has CDR1 SGHAT and CDR2 FQNNGV. CDR3 DNA sequence: TGTGCCAGCAGCTCGAGCCCGTTGTCGACCCAGTACTTC. Translating it yields CASSSSPLSTQYF.

The chain uses TRBV6-5 and TRBJ1-6, with D perhaps matching TRBD1 (6 bases). This CDR3 contains 14 residues. Germline V gene lookup returns CDR1 MNHEY and CDR2 SVGAGI. V was shortened by 2 bases and J by 8 bases, with 10 bases between the two germline ends. The CDR3 is CASSYANRDSPLHF. CDR3 DNA: TGTGCCAGCAGTTACGCCAACAGGGATTCACCCCTCCACTTT.

The rearrangement joins TRBV19 to TRBJ2-2; 11 bases line up with TRBD2. The germline V gene has CDR1 LNHDA and CDR2 SQIVND (reference sequence). The V segment lost 5 bases and the J segment 6 bases; nucleotides outside the gene matches: 8. The CDR3 has 16 residues. The CDR3 spells CASSRLAGGLSGELFF. CDR3 sequence (DNA): TGTGCCAGTAGTCGGTTAGCGGGAGGGCTCTCCGGGGAGCTGTTTTTT.

The chain has TRBV7-9 and TRBJ2-3; TRBD1 matches 10 bases. The CDR3 has 14 residues. The junction had 1 base not matched to a gene; V was cut back by 3 bases and J by 4 bases. Germline V gene data show CDR1 as SEHNR and CDR2 as FQNEAQ (reference sequence). As DNA, the CDR3 is TGTGCCAGCAGCTTCGGACAGGGGGCAGATACGCAGTATTTT. Translated: CASSFGQGADTQYF.

The chain joins TRBV27 to TRBJ1-5; D not resolved. The V end lost 5 bases, the J end lost 0 bases, and 11 bases lay between the germline ends. CDR3 size: 15 residues. CDR1 is MNHEY, CDR2 SMNVEV, per germline (reference sequence). This CDR3 is CASSLGRNSNQPQHF. The CDR3 DNA reads as TGTGCCAGCAGTCTAGGGAGAAATAGCAATCAGCCCCAGCATTTT.

CDR3 amino acids: CASSFMAWRGTEAFF. CDR3 DNA: TGTGCCAGCAGTTTCATGGCGTGGAGGGGCACTGAAGCTTTCTTT. The J gene is TRBJ1-1, the V gene TRBV28, with D possibly matching TRBD1 (5 bases). V gave up 3 bases and J gave up 4 bases, with 15 bases separating them. This CDR3 comprises 15 residues. In germline, CDR1 is MDHEN, CDR2 SYDVKM.

V gene TRBV10-3 combines with J gene TRBJ2-3; the D is unclear. CDR1 and CDR2 (germline): ENHRY, SYGVKD. The CDR3 totals 15 residues. The V end was cut by 2 bases, the J end by 0 bases, with 9 bases between. CDR3 DNA sequence: TGTGCCATCAGTGAGAGCGCTGAAAGCACAGATACGCAGTATTTT. The encoded protein is CAISESAESTDTQYF.

The chain combines TRBV6-6 with TRBJ1-1; D perhaps matches TRBD1 (5 bases). The germline gives CDR1 MNHNY, CDR2 SVGAGI (reference sequence). The length of the CDR3 is 15 residues. The ends were cut back, 6 bases at V and 1 base at J, with 15 bases in the middle. CDR3 nucleotides: TGTGCCAGCAGCCCCAACTGGAGGGGGAACACTGAAGCTTTCTTT. This translates into CASSPNWRGNTEAFF.